The following is a T cell receptor beta chain sequence with its context. Its antigen is still unknown. This specimen comes from a study of tumor and adjacent non-tumor tissue in lung cancer. Study outcomes and limitations: In normal lung, the top 100 clones were significantly more dominant than in tumor.

RNA was extracted from bulk tissue without any cell sorting. A modified ARM-PCR protocol with three rounds of nested PCR amplified TCRbeta. TCRdb re-analysed the multiplex PCR reads in MiXCR, keeping a single row per CDR3 protein. The sample includes just over 200,000 distinct CDR3 sequences, about two thirds of them seen just once. CDR1 and CDR2 (germline): DFQATT, SNEGSKA (reference sequence). The CDR3 spans 15 residues. Between the trimmed V and J ends, which lost 5 bases and 6 bases, there was a span of 17 bases. Sequenced sample: lung tumor tissue. The TCR was taken from a man aged 55 to 70 with non-small cell lung cancer. The rearrangement links TRBV20-1 to TRBJ1-6; no clear D gene. CDR3 loop: CSASTPREANSPLHF. The CDR3 DNA reads as TGCAGTGCTTCAACCCCACGGGAAGCTAATTCACCCCTCCACTTT.